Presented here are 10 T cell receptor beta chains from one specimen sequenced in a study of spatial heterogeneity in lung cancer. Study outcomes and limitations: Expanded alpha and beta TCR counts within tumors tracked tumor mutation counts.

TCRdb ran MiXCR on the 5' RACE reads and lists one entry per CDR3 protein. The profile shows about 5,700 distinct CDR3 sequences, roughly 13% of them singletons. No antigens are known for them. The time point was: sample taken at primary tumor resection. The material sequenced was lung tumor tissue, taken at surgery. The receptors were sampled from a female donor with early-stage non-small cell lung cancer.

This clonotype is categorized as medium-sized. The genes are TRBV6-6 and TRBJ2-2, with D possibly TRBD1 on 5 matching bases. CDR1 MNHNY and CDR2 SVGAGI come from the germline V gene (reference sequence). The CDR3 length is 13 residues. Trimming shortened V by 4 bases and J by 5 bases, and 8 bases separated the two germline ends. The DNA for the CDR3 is TGTGCCAGCAGTTGGCAGGGAACCGGGGAGCTGTTTTTT. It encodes CASSWQGTGELFF.

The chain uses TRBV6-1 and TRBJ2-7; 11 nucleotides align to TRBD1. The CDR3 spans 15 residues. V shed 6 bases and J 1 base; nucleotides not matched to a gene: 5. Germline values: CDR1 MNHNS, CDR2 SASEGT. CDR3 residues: CASRTGTGGSYEQYF. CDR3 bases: TGTGCCAGCAGAACCGGGACAGGGGGATCCTACGAGCAGTACTTC.

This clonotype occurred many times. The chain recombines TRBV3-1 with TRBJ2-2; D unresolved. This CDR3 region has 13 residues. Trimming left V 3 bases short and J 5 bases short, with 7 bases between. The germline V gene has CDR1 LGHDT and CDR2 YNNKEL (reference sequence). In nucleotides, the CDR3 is TGTGCCAGCAGCCAGGGCAGAACCGGGGAGCTGTTTTTT. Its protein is CASSQGRTGELFF.

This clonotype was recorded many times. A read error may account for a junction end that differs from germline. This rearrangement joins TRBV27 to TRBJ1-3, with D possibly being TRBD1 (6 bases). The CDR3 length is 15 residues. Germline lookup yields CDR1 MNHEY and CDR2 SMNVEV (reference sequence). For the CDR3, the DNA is TGTGCAAGCAGTTTGAGGGGGGCATCTGGAAACACCATATATTTT. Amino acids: CASSLRGASGNTIYF.

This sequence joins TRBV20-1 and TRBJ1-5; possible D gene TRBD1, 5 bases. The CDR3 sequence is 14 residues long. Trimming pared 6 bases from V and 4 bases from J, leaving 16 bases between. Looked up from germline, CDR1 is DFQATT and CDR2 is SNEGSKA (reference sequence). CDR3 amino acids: CSARPDRPNQPQHF. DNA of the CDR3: TGCAGTGCAAGACCAGACAGACCAAATCAGCCCCAGCATTTT.

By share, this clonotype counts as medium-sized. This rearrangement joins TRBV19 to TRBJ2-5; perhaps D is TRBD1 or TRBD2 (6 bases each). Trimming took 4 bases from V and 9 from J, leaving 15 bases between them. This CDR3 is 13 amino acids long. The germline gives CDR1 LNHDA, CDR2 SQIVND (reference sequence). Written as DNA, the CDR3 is TGTGCCAGTAGTAGGCCCGCGGAGGGGGCCCAGTACTTC. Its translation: CASSRPAEGAQYF.

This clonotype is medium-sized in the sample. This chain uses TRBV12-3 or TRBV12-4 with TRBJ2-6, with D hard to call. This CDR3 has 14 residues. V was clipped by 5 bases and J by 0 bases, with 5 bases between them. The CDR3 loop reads CASSPGSGANVLTF. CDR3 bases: TGTGCCAGCAGTCCGGGCTCTGGGGCCAACGTCCTGACTTTC.

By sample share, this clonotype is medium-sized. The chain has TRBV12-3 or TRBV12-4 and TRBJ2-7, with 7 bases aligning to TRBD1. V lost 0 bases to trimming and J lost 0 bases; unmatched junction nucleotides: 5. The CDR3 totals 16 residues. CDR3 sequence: CASSLALGQNSYEQYF. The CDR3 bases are TGTGCCAGCAGTTTAGCGCTGGGACAGAACTCCTACGAGCAGTACTTC.

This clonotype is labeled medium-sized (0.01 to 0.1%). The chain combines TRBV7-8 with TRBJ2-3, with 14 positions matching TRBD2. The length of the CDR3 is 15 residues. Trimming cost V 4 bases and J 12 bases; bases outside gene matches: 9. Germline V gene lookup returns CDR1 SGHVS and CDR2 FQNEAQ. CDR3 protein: CASSSLGTSGSSQYF. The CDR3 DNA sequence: TGTGCCAGCAGCTCACTCGGGACTAGCGGGAGTTCACAGTATTTT.

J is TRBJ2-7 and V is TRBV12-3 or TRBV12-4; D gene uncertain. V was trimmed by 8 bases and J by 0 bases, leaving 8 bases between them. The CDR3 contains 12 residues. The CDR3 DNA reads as TGTGCCAGCGCCTCGAGCTCCTACGAGCAGTACTTC. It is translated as CASASSSYEQYF.